The rows below give T cell receptor beta chains drawn from one sample of a study of blood T cell repertoires in COVID-19. This table comes from immunoSEQ multiplex PCR, and its TCRdb copy is limited to in-frame clones, with some not included. Here the sample spans about 73,000 clones, 75% to 95% being singletons. The material sequenced was peripheral blood. The origin of the receptors is a woman aged 18-35 years with acute or convalescent COVID-19. CDR3s include the opening cysteine and the closing phenylalanine or tryptophan. Fields, in order: CDR3 length, J gene, D gene, clone size, V gene, CDR3 protein, CDR3 DNA. The D gene is left open where the match is weak. Expanded clones are given a class, and other clones once, few, many or no size at all.

>14|TRBJ2-7|TRBD2|once|TRBV27
CASRGTSGTYEQYF
TGTGCCAGCCGCGGGACTAGCGGGACCTACGAGCAGTACTTC
>13|TRBJ2-7|TRBD1|-|TRBV2
CASSAGQGSEQYF
TGTGCCAGCAGCGCCGGACAGGGGAGCGAGCAGTACTTC
>13|TRBJ1-1|-|-|TRBV4-1
CASSQGRGTEAFF
TGCGCCAGCAGCCAGGGGAGAGGCACTGAAGCTTTCTTT
>18|TRBJ2-5|TRBD1|-|TRBV4-2
CASSQDGGGQGDGETQYF
TGTGCCAGCAGCCAAGATGGAGGGGGACAGGGAGATGGTGAGACCCAGTACTTC
>13|TRBJ2-7|-|-|TRBV30
CAWTPGHPYEQYF
TGTGCCTGGACACCGGGACACCCCTACGAGCAGTACTTC
>14|TRBJ2-5|TRBD1|-|TRBV6-2/TRBV6-3
CASSPGQGVETQYF
TGTGCCAGCAGTCCCGGACAGGGGGTGGAGACCCAGTACTTC
>16|TRBJ1-1|TRBD1|once|TRBV7-9
CASSPGQGAPSTEAFF
TGTGCCAGCAGTCCGGGACAGGGGGCCCCTAGCACTGAAGCTTTCTTT
>13|TRBJ1-2|-|-|TRBV21-1
CASTSDRNYGYTF
TGTGCCAGCACCTCCGACAGAAACTATGGCTACACCTTC
>14|TRBJ2-7|-|few|TRBV28
CASSPHMEGHEQYF
TGTGCCAGCAGTCCACACATGGAGGGCCACGAGCAGTACTTC
>15|TRBJ1-1|-|-|TRBV5-1
CASSLKGELNTEAFF
TGCGCCAGCAGCTTGAAGGGAGAATTGAACACTGAAGCTTTCTTT
>14|TRBJ1-5|-|-|TRBV6-1
CASSEAGHNQPQHF
TGTGCCAGCAGTGAAGCAGGACACAATCAGCCCCAGCATTTT
>15|TRBJ1-1|-|-|TRBV4-1
CASSPITTENTEAFF
TGCGCCAGCAGCCCAATCACGACAGAGAACACTGAAGCTTTCTTT
>15|TRBJ2-7|-|-|TRBV27
CASSSLGGRVNEQYF
TGTGCCAGCAGCTCCCTGGGGGGGCGCGTGAACGAGCAGTACTTC
>19|TRBJ1-4|-|-|TRBV6-1
CASSDDLWGREGTNEKLFF
TGTGCCAGCAGTGATGACTTGTGGGGCAGGGAAGGGACTAATGAAAAACTGTTTTTT